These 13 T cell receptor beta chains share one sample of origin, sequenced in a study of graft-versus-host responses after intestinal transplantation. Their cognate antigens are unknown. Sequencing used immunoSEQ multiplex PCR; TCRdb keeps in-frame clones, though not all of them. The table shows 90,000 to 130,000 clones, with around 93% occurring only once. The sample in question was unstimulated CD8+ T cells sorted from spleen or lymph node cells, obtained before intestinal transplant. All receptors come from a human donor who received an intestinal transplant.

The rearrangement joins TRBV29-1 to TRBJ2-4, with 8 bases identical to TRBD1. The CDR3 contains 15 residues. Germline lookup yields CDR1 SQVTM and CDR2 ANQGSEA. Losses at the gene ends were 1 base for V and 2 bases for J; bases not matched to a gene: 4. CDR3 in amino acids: CSVEGGQGPKNIQYF. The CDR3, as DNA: TGCAGCGTTGAAGGCGGACAGGGTCCCAAAAACATTCAGTACTTC.

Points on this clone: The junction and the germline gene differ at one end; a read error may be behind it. CDR3 nucleotides: TGTGCCAGCAGCCTAGCGGGAGGGGGAGATACGCAGTATTTT. Its translation is CASSLAGGGDTQYF. The J gene is TRBJ2-3, the V gene TRBV7-9; 12 nucleotides agree with TRBD2. CDR3 size: 14 residues. Looked up from germline, CDR1 is SEHNR and CDR2 is FQNEAQ (reference sequence). Complete variable domain (other parts from reference TRBV7-9 and TRBJ2-3): DTGVSQNPRHKITKRGQNVTFRCDPISEHNRLYWYRQTLGQGPEFLTYFQNEAQLEKSRLLSDRFSAERPKGSFSTLEIQRTEQGDSAMYLCASSLAGGGDTQYFGPGTRLTVL.

In nucleotides, the CDR3 is TGTGCCAGCAGCCCCGGACTAGCGGGAAGGAATGAGCAGTTCTTC. Amino acid sequence: CASSPGLAGRNEQFF. The V gene is TRBV7-9, the J gene TRBJ2-1, with 12 bases matching TRBD2. The CDR3 has 15 residues. Germline V gives CDR1 SEHNR, CDR2 FQNEAQ (reference sequence). After removal of 5 bases from V and 7 bases from J, the junction contained 6 bases not matched to a gene. The full variable domain, its missing parts supplied by reference TRBV7-9 and TRBJ2-1, is DTGVSQNPRHKITKRGQNVTFRCDPISEHNRLYWYRQTLGQGPEFLTYFQNEAQLEKSRLLSDRFSAERPKGSFSTLEIQRTEQGDSAMYLCASSPGLAGRNEQFFGPGTRLTVL.

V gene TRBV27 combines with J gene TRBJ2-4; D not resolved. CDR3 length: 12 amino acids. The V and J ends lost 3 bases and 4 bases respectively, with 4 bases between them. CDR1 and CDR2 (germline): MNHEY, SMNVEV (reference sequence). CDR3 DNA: TGTGCCAGCAGTTTCCTTAAAAACATTCAGTACTTC. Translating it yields CASSFLKNIQYF.

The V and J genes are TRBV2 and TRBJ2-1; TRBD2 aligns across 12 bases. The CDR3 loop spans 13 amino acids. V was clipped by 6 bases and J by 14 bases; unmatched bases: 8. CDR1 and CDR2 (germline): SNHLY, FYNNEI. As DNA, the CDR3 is TGTGCCAGCAGGGGACTAGCGGGTCCAAATGAGTTCTTC. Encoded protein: CASRGLAGPNEFF.

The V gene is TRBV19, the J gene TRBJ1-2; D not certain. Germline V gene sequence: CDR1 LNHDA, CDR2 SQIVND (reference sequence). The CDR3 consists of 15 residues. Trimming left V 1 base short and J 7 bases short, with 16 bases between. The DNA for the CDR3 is TGTGCCAGTAGTATAGCCTACTTTGCAGCTGGTGGCTACACCTTC. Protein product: CASSIAYFAAGGYTF.

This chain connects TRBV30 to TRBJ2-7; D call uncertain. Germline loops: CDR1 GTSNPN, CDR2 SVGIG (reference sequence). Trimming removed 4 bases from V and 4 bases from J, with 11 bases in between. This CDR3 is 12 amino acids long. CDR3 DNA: TGTGCCTGGATTGAAGACAAGTACGAGCAGTACTTC. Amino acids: CAWIEDKYEQYF. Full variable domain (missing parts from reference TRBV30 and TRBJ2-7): SQTIHQWPATLVQPVGSPLSLECTVEGTSNPNLYWYRQAAGRGLQLLFYSVGIGQISSEVPQNLSASRPQDRQFILSSKKLLLSDSGFYLCAWIEDKYEQYFGPGTRLTVT.

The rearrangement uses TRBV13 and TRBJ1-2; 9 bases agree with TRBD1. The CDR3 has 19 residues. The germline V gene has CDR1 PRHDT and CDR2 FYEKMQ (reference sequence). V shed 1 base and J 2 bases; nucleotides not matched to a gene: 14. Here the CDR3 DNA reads TGTGCCAGCAGCTTAGTAATTCGAAGGGGACAGGGACACAACTATGGCTACACCTTC. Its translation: CASSLVIRRGQGHNYGYTF.

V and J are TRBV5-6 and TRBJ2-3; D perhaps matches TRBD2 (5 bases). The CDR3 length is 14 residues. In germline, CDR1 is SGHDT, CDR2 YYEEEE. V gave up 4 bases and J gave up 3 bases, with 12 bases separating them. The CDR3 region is CASSTAGDTDTQYF. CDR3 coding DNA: TGTGCCAGCAGCACAGCCGGGGATACAGATACGCAGTATTTT.

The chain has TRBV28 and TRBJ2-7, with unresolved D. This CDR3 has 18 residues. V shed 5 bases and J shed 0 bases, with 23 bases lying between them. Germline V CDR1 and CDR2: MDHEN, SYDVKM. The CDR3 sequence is CASSPPRWRLSFSYEQYF. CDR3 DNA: TGTGCCAGCAGTCCACCGCGTTGGAGACTTTCGTTCTCCTACGAGCAGTACTTC.

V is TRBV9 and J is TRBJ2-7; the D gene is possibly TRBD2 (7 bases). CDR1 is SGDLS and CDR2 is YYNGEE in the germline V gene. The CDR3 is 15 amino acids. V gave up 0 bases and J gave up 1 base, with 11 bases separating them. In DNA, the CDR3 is TGTGCCAGCAGCGTAGCCGGGGGGCCGTCCTACGAGCAGTACTTC. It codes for CASSVAGGPSYEQYF.

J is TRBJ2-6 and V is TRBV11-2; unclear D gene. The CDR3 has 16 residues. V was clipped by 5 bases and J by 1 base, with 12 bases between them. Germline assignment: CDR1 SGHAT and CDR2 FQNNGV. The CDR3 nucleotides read TGTGCCAGCAGCCTGCACCGCATGTCTGGGGCCAACGTCCTGACTTTC. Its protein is CASSLHRMSGANVLTF. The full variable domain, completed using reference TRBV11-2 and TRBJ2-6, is EAGVAQSPRYKIIEKRQSVAFWCNPISGHATLYWYQQILGQGPKLLIQFQNNGVVDDSQLPKDRFSAERLKGVDSTLKIQPAKLEDSAVYLCASSLHRMSGANVLTFGAGSRLTVL.

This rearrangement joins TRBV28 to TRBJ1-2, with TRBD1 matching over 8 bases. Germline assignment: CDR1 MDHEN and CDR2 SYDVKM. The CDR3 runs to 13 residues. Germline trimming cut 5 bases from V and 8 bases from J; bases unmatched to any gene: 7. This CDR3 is CASSKRTGYGYTF. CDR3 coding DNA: TGTGCCAGCAGTAAACGGACAGGGTACGGCTACACCTTC.